This T cell receptor beta chain comes out of a study of T-cell reconstitution after alpha-beta-depleted transplantation in children. There are 15 residues in the CDR3. Between the trimmed V and J ends, which lost 1 base and 2 bases, there was a span of 9 bases. Molecular barcoding with unique molecular identifiers was used for the TCRbeta library. MiXCR, run by TCRdb on the PCR reads, gives a single entry per CDR3 protein. There are hundreds of thousands of distinct CDR3 sequences in the sample; about 10% occur only once, and 2% to 2.5% lies in the top ten. Study conclusions and caveats: Once a year had passed after transplant, T-cell counts and diversity came mostly from newly produced T cells. Surviving recipient T cells and thymic progenitors accounted for the high day-60 TCRbeta diversity observed in some patients. In patients about two months after transplant, alpha-beta T cells reportedly arose from several hundred expanded graft clones.

Turning to this clonotype: The antigen remains undetermined.

The sequence derives from a child aged 2 to 10 with inherited bone marrow failure, due to receive a stem cell transplant. The chain is built from TRBV12-3 or TRBV12-4 and TRBJ2-1; maybe TRBD1 (5 bases). This specimen consisted of PBMCs, obtained before TCRalphabeta/CD19-depleted stem cell transplant. CDR3 nucleotide sequence: TGTGCCAGCAGTTTAGGACAGTCCCCCTACAATGAGCAGTTCTTC. Encoded protein: CASSLGQSPYNEQFF.